This paragraph covers one T cell receptor (beta chain) sequence. The germline V gene encodes CDR1 LGHNA and CDR2 YSLEER. The CDR3 sequence is 17 residues long. V lost 0 bases to trimming and J lost 4 bases, with 19 bases between them. Each CDR3 protein gets one entry after TCRdb re-called the 5' RACE reads with MiXCR. Here the sample spans under 400,000 distinct CDR3 sequences, 11% being singletons. The sample is drawn from a study of T cells after yellow fever vaccination. The chain employs TRBV4-3 and TRBJ2-7; D might be TRBD2 (6 bases). The sequence was collected from a man aged 18 to 30 who received the YFV17D yellow fever vaccine. The input for sequencing was PBMCs, taken on the day of the first yellow fever vaccination. CDR3 bases: TGCGCCAGCAGCCAAGATTTGCGGGCGGGCGGGGCGTACGAGCAGTACTTC. Its translation is CASSQDLRAGGAYEQYF.